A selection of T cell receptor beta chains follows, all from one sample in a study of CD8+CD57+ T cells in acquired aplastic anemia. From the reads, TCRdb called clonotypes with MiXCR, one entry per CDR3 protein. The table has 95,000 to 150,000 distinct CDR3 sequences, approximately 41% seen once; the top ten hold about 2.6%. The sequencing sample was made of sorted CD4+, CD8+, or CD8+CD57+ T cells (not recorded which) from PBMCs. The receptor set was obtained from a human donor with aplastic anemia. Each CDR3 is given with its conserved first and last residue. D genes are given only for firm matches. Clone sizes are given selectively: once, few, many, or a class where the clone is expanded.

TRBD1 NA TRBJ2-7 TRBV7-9 CASSPRTGYTQYF TGTGCCAGCAGCCCCCGGACAGGGTACACGCAGTACTTC
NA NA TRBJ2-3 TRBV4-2 CASRRGLITDTQYF TGTGCCAGCAGGAGGGGACTTATCACAGATACGCAGTATTTT
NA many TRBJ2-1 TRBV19 CASSTGGNEQFF TGTGCCAGTTCGACTGGTGGGAATGAGCAGTTCTTC
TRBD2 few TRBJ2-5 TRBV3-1 CASSQEIRLAGVQETQYF TGTGCCAGCAGCCAAGAAATCCGACTAGCGGGGGTACAAGAGACCCAGTACTTC
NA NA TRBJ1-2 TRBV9 CASSVVQPGNYGYTF TGTGCCAGCAGCGTTGTGCAGCCAGGAAACTATGGCTACACCTTC
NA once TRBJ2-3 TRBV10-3 CAISRSTDTQYF TGTGCCATCAGTAGATCCACAGATACGCAGTACTTT
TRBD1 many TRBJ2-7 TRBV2 CASKGDRGAYEQYF TGTGCCAGCAAAGGGGACAGGGGGGCCTACGAGCAGTACTTC
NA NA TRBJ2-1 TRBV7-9 CASSLSVHDEQFF TGTGCCAGCAGCCTCTCAGTCCACGATGAGCAGTTCTTC
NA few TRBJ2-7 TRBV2 CASSKGEGSSEQYF TGTGCCAGCTCAAAAGGGGAAGGGTCCTCCGAGCAGTACTTC
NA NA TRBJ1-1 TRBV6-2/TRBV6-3 CASSSNPGQTAMNTEAFF TGTGCCAGCAGCTCAAATCCCGGACAGACAGCAATGAACACTGAAGCTTTCTTT
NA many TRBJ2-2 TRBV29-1 CNVHDNTGELFF TGCAACGTCCATGATAACACCGGGGAGCTGTTTTTT
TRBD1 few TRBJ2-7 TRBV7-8 CASSWTGYEQYF TGTGCCAGCAGCTGGACAGGCTACGAGCAGTACTTC
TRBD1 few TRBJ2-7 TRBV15 CATSSRGQGAGEQYF TGTGCCACCAGCAGCCGGGGACAGGGGGCAGGCGAGCAGTACTTC